This T cell receptor (beta chain) was identified during a study of T cell responses to AZD1222 COVID-19 vaccine (dated by TCRdb to about 2021). Study-wide context: TCR sequencing covered some 250 trial participants: around 210 given two doses of AZD1222 and 26 given two doses of MenACWY control vaccine. Trial participants were enrolled by age into subgroups of 18-55, 56-69 and 70-plus years, and about 150, 27 and 61 TCR-sequenced participants, respectively, were included in these subgroups.

This clone has only one observation. Its antigen is unknown. No per-base quality is available; no much larger clone lies one base away. According to the germline V gene, CDR1 reads SQVTM and CDR2 reads ANQGSEA. A distance of 17 bases separates the germline ends of V and J, which lose 2 bases and 3 bases respectively. CDR3 length: 16 amino acids, cysteine to phenylalanine. The DNA shown is the 48-base CDR3, in frame from base 1. On the study overall, not on this receptor specifically: Most participants were white British and females outnumbered males, and the authors suggested that clonal diversity may have been underestimated. A significant rise in spike-specific TCR breadth and depth was observed after two AZD1222 doses relative to day 0 and relative to MenACWY recipients. In the small 56-69-year group, the increase in depth fell short of significance, most likely because of low power. CD4 TCRs associated with the vaccine covered the entire spike protein, and the dominant responses were in regions 160-218 and 743-854. Conclusions about previously exposed vaccinees were limited because only a handful of AZD1222 recipients were SARS-CoV-2 seropositive at baseline. Reportedly, close to half of the unique spike-specific TCRs recognized epitopes lying outside the regions that are mutated in the B.1.351 and B.1.1.7 variants. Because no day 14 peak-response samples were available, repertoires were characterized only after the peak T cell response.

According to the study, the label for this sample's time point signals: about 28 days (+/-7) after the second vaccine dose. AZD1222 recipients with second doses at about 4 weeks or about 12 weeks were pooled, because spike-specific TCR depth and breadth did not differ between schedules. Vaccinee samples were obtained from the UK trials COV001 and COV002, which included a single-blind randomized controlled phase 2/3 trial of AZD1222 (ChAdOx1 nCoV-19) in healthy adults. Trial participant PBMC samples were collected at day 0 and day 28 after the second dose for TCRbeta chain sequencing. The CDR3 regions of human TCRbeta chains were analyzed by immunosequencing. In the authors' own workflow: Repertoire TCRs were matched against a reference library of SARS-CoV-2-specific TCRs generated with the MIRA antigen-specificity platform. Breadth was defined as the fraction of unique TCRs that were SARS-CoV-2-associated. Depth was defined as the fraction of total T cells that were SARS-CoV-2-associated. Each spike-specific TCR was assigned to its reactive spike region and to a CD4 or CD8 class using the MIRA data. Log10-transformed breadth and depth values were compared by one-way ANOVA with Sidak's multiple comparisons tests. The table was pulled from immuneACCESS by TCRdb, which kept in-frame rearrangements only. Such tables lose some clones; where checked, under half of the loss comes from unresolved V genes, and the rest has no known cause. That table furnishes V, J and clone size, whereas the DNA furnished D and trimming. In all, the sample holds 150,000 or so clones, and 75% to 90% of those were seen once. The ten most abundant clones make up approximately 9.1% of the sample.

The sample consisted of peripheral blood, taken 28 days after the second AZD1222 dose. This sequence uses TRBV29-1 and TRBJ2-1; the D gene is unclear. This receptor was identified in an adult who received the AZD1222 COVID-19 vaccine. The CDR3: CSVETPDGSYYNEQFF. The DNA sequence is given as TGCAGCGTTGAAACTCCAGATGGAAGCTACTACAATGAGCAGTTCTTC.